The 25 T cell receptor beta chains below were found in one sample sequenced in a study of CD8 T cells in Susac syndrome. The authors reverse transcribed about 0.5 to 1 ug RNA with random hexamers. Each CDR3 protein gets one entry after TCRdb re-called the immunoSEQ multiplex PCR reads with MiXCR. This sample carries some 120,000 distinct CDR3 sequences, around nine tenths of them seen once, and the ten largest clones take around 0.22%. Sequencing was done on a sample of CD8+ T cells from PBMCs. These receptors were taken from a human donor with multiple sclerosis.

The sample holds one count of this clonotype. V usage is TRBV2 and J usage is TRBJ2-1; TRBD2 matches 9 bases. V trimming: 7 bases; J trimming: 9 bases; junction bases outside the gene matches: 13. The CDR3 runs to 15 residues. In germline, CDR1 is SNHLY, CDR2 FYNNEI. The CDR3, as DNA: TGTGCCAGCATGGGGACTAGCCTACCTAAGGGTGAGCAGTTCTTC. Its protein product is CASMGTSLPKGEQFF.

This sequence joins TRBV4-1 and TRBJ2-6, with D tentatively TRBD1 (6 bases). Trimming took 3 bases from V and 0 from J, leaving 15 bases between them. In germline, CDR1 is MGHRA, CDR2 YSYEKL. CDR3 length: 18 residues. CDR3 protein: CASSHTGTYPSGANVLTF. As DNA, the CDR3 is TGCGCCAGCAGCCATACCGGGACATATCCCTCTGGGGCCAACGTCCTGACTTTC.

The J gene is TRBJ1-2, the V gene TRBV5-1; unclear D gene. The CDR3 consists of 14 residues. V lost 0 bases and J lost 7, with 13 bases in between. Germline assignment: CDR1 SGHRS and CDR2 YFSETQ. In DNA, the CDR3 is TGCGCCAGCAGCTTGGAAGGGAGCCCCTCTGGCTACACCTTC. As protein: CASSLEGSPSGYTF.

The table lists this clonotype with a count of one. This rearrangement joins TRBV7-6 to TRBJ2-1; 7 bases are shared with TRBD2. Germline V gene lookup returns CDR1 SGHVS and CDR2 FNYEAQ. V gave up 8 bases and J gave up 2 bases; unmatched junction bases: 15. CDR3 length: 17 residues. The CDR3 spells CASSSLDLAVPYNEQFF. In DNA, the CDR3 is TGTGCCAGCTCCAGCTTAGACCTAGCGGTACCCTACAATGAGCAGTTCTTC.

This clonotype occurred once. The chain joins TRBV5-6 to TRBJ1-1; the D gene is possibly TRBD1 (5 bases). Trimming took 2 bases from V and 4 from J, leaving 12 bases between them. This CDR3 comprises 14 residues. Germline CDR1 reads SGHDT; CDR2 reads YYEEEE. This CDR3 reads CASSFSTGGTEAFF. The CDR3 nucleotides read TGTGCCAGCAGCTTTTCTACGGGGGGCACTGAAGCTTTCTTT.

The chain has TRBV15 and TRBJ2-1, with 14 bases matching TRBD2. The CDR3 length is 17 residues. Germline assignment: CDR1 LNHNV and CDR2 YYDKDF (reference sequence). V dropped 3 bases and J dropped 0; count of bases not matched to a gene: 1. The CDR3 nucleotides are TGTGCCACCAGCAGCGGGACTAGCGGGAGCTCCTACAATGAGCAGTTCTTC. This encodes CATSSGTSGSSYNEQFF.

The count of this clonotype is one. The chain combines TRBV20-1 with TRBJ1-1; D is unresolved. This CDR3 contains 12 residues. V lost 6 bases to trimming and J lost 11 bases, with 19 bases between them. CDR1 DFQATT and CDR2 SNEGSKA come from the germline V gene (reference sequence). The CDR3 here is CSATDGYLAAFF. The CDR3 nucleotides read TGCAGTGCAACGGACGGCTACCTGGCGGCTTTCTTT.

Only one count was recorded for this clonotype. The CDR3 DNA reads TGCAGTGCTAGAGATTTACGGTGGGCAGAAGATGAGCAGTTCTTC. Translated, it gives CSARDLRWAEDEQFF. The V and J genes are TRBV20-1 and TRBJ2-1; D gene unclear. The germline V gene has CDR1 DFQATT and CDR2 SNEGSKA (reference sequence). This CDR3 contains 15 residues. V was clipped by 0 bases and J by 8 bases, with 17 bases between them.

This rearrangement joins TRBV29-1 to TRBJ2-7, with 7 bases lining up with TRBD2. With V trimmed by 4 bases and J by 3 bases, 3 bases remained unmatched. This CDR3 is built from 12 residues. In germline, CDR1 is SQVTM, CDR2 ANQGSEA. The CDR3, as DNA: TGCAGCGTTGTGGCGGGGGACTACGAGCAGTACTTC. It is translated as CSVVAGDYEQYF.

This chain joins TRBV3-1 and TRBJ1-4; D may be TRBD1 (5 bases). The CDR3 length is 15 residues. Per the germline V gene, CDR1 is LGHDT and CDR2 is YNNKEL (reference sequence). Trimming shortened V by 3 bases and J by 8 bases, and 16 bases separated the two germline ends. CDR3 protein: CASSHTSGTGEKLFF. The CDR3 nucleotides read TGTGCCAGCAGCCACACCTCCGGTACAGGAGAAAAACTGTTTTTT.

This chain links TRBV12-3 or TRBV12-4 with TRBJ1-2; D call uncertain. The CDR3 extends over 14 amino acids. Trimming left V 4 bases short and J 5 bases short, with 14 bases between. CDR3 residues: CASSSLPQEYGYTF. The CDR3 coding sequence is TGTGCCAGCAGTTCTCTCCCCCAGGAGTATGGCTACACCTTC.

This chain joins TRBV11-2 and TRBJ2-5; D is possibly TRBD2 (6 bases). V was shortened by 2 bases and J by 0 bases, with 10 bases between the two germline ends. Germline lookup yields CDR1 SGHAT and CDR2 FQNNGV. This CDR3 is built from 15 residues. The CDR3 loop reads CASSLTRDYQETQYF. The DNA of the CDR3 is TGTGCCAGCAGCTTAACCCGGGACTACCAAGAGACCCAGTACTTC.

The chain combines TRBV7-3 with TRBJ2-1; no clear D. The V and J ends lost 5 bases and 9 bases respectively, with 14 bases between them. The CDR3 has 13 residues. Germline-derived CDR1 and CDR2 are SGHTA and FQGTGA. The CDR3 nucleotides read TGTGCCAGCAGCCCCGACATCCGCAGTGAGCAGTTCTTC. It translates to CASSPDIRSEQFF.

About this clonotype: Lacking the conserved final phenylalanine or tryptophan, this CDR3 likely reflects a read error. The gene calls are TRBV27 and TRBJ2-1, with TRBD2 identical over 13 bases. J lost 4 bases, V lost 6 bases, and 6 bases had no gene match. CDR3 length: 16 amino acids. Germline V gives CDR1 MNHEY, CDR2 SMNVEV (reference sequence). The CDR3 sequence: CASSIGLAGVYNEQFS. The CDR3 DNA is TGTGCCAGCAGCATTGGACTAGCGGGAGTATACAATGAGCAGTTCTCC.

The gene calls are TRBV5-1 and TRBJ2-7; a possible D gene is TRBD2 (7 bases). The V end lost 0 bases, the J end lost 0 bases, and 16 bases lay between the germline ends. Germline V gene sequence: CDR1 SGHRS, CDR2 YFSETQ. The CDR3 contains 17 residues. The CDR3 spells CASSLELMAGASYEQYF. The CDR3 bases are TGCGCCAGCAGCTTGGAGTTGATGGCGGGGGCCTCCTACGAGCAGTACTTC.

For this clonotype: An end of the junction differs from the germline gene, which may be a read error. The DNA for the CDR3 is TGTGCCAGCAGCCTAGCCGCAGACCCTGGAAACACCATATATTTT. Its protein is CASSLAADPGNTIYF. This chain uses TRBV7-9 with TRBJ1-3; D unclear. Germline V gene lookup returns CDR1 SEHNR and CDR2 FQNEAQ (reference sequence). There are 15 residues in the CDR3.

This clonotype occurred once. The gene calls are TRBV7-9 and TRBJ2-1; D unresolved. Trimming stripped 2 bases from V and 8 bases from J, with 7 bases between. This CDR3 is built from 12 residues. Per the germline V gene, CDR1 is SEHNR and CDR2 is FQNEAQ (reference sequence). The CDR3 loop reads CASSLTPDEQFF. In DNA form, the CDR3 reads TGTGCCAGCAGCTTAACACCGGATGAGCAGTTCTTC.

This clonotype was counted a few times. The chain has TRBV5-6 and TRBJ1-1, with D perhaps TRBD1 (6 bases). Germline-derived CDR1 and CDR2 are SGHDT and YYEEEE. The germline V and J ends were trimmed by 5 bases and 5 bases, with 13 bases remaining between them. The CDR3 has 13 residues. CDR3 nucleotides: TGTGCCAGCAGTTATCAGGGGACGACTGAAGCTTTCTTT. It codes for CASSYQGTTEAFF.

In DNA, the CDR3 is TGCGCCAGCAGCTTAGGGGGAGGCGGGAACACTGAAGCTTTCTTT. It translates to CASSLGGGGNTEAFF. The rearrangement links TRBV4-1 to TRBJ1-1, with D perhaps matching TRBD1 (6 bases). CDR1 and CDR2 from the germline V gene are MGHRA and YSYEKL. V lost 5 bases to trimming and J lost 1 base, with 14 bases between them. CDR3 size: 15 residues.

The genes are TRBV7-9 and TRBJ2-1; 13 bases map to TRBD2. From germline, CDR1 is SEHNR and CDR2 FQNEAQ (reference sequence). Trimming at V came to 5 bases and at J to 15 bases, leaving 10 bases not matched to a gene. The CDR3 has 14 residues. CDR3 region: CASSPRTSGSFPFF. In DNA, the CDR3 is TGTGCCAGCAGCCCGAGGACTAGCGGGAGTTTTCCGTTCTTC.

The genes are TRBV29-1 and TRBJ2-2; D might be TRBD1 (6 bases). Trimming left V 6 bases short and J 5 bases short, with 16 bases between. CDR3 length: 14 residues. The germline V gene encodes CDR1 SQVTM and CDR2 ANQGSEA. CDR3 nucleotide sequence: TGCAGCGTAGAACAGGGATACGGGACCGGGGAGCTGTTTTTT. It encodes CSVEQGYGTGELFF.

J is TRBJ2-1 and V is TRBV9; TRBD2 matches 14 bases. The CDR3 covers 15 residues. The germline CDR1 and CDR2 sequences are SGDLS and YYNGEE. CDR3 in amino acids: CSGTSGRRFRNEQFF. For the CDR3, the DNA is TGTTCTGGGACTAGCGGGAGAAGGTTCCGGAATGAGCAGTTCTTC.

CDR3 nucleotides: TGTGCCACCCTCCTGGTGGGGGGCCCCCAAGAGACCCAGTACTTC. Amino acids: CATLLVGGPQETQYF. The chain carries TRBV7-9 and TRBJ2-5, with D perhaps being TRBD1 or TRBD2 (6 bases each). Trimming removed 10 bases at V and 1 base at J, with 19 bases between. CDR3 length: 15 residues. Germline loops: CDR1 SEHNR, CDR2 FQNEAQ (reference sequence).

The V call is TRBV4-3, the J call TRBJ2-2; no clear D gene. This CDR3 has 13 amino acids. Germline V gene data show CDR1 as LGHNA and CDR2 as YSLEER. Between the trimmed V and J ends, which lost 0 bases and 7 bases, there was a span of 6 bases. The CDR3 DNA follows: TGCGCCAGCAGCCAAGATCAATTCGGGGAGCTGTTTTTT. This gives the protein CASSQDQFGELFF.

The rearrangement links TRBV5-4 to TRBJ2-5, with TRBD2 as a possible D gene (5 bases). There are 19 residues in the CDR3. The germline CDR1 and CDR2 sequences are SGHNT and YYREEE (reference sequence). With 0 bases removed from V and 5 bases from J, the gap between germline ends came to 26 bases. The CDR3 DNA reads as TGTGCCAGCAGCTTGGAAGGCGGGCGGATAATCTCCGGCCGGGAGACCCAGTACTTC. Translation: CASSLEGGRIISGRETQYF.